A selection of T cell receptor beta chains follows, all from one sample in a study of blood T cell repertoires in COVID-19. Method: immunoSEQ multiplex PCR; TCRdb's copy keeps in-frame clones and lacks some. The sample carries roughly 160,000 clones, approximately 86% recorded once. The sample taken for sequencing was peripheral blood. The receptors stem from a woman between 55 and 75 years old who had recovered from COVID-19. Both conserved end residues are trimmed from each CDR3. D genes are given only for firm matches. Only some rows state a clone size, as once, few, many or a class for expanded clones.

j_call: TRBJ1-2; clone_size: NA; v_call: TRBV2; d_call: NA; cdr3_length: 10; cdr3_aa: ASSVRGSGYT
j_call: TRBJ2-3; clone_size: NA; v_call: TRBV3-1/TRBV3-2; d_call: NA; cdr3_length: 11; cdr3_aa: ASSLGLTDTQY
j_call: TRBJ2-2; clone_size: NA; v_call: TRBV28; d_call: NA; cdr3_length: 10; cdr3_aa: ASNRVTGELF
j_call: TRBJ1-1; clone_size: NA; v_call: TRBV19; d_call: TRBD1; cdr3_length: 13; cdr3_aa: ASSPPDRVSTEAF
j_call: TRBJ1-3; clone_size: NA; v_call: TRBV4-1; d_call: NA; cdr3_length: 13; cdr3_aa: ASSPHDRGGNTIY
j_call: TRBJ1-1; clone_size: few; v_call: TRBV4-1; d_call: TRBD1; cdr3_length: 11; cdr3_aa: ASSPTGVTEAF
j_call: TRBJ2-7; clone_size: NA; v_call: TRBV10-3; d_call: NA; cdr3_length: 14; cdr3_aa: AILVGRTDGSYEQY
j_call: TRBJ2-1; clone_size: NA; v_call: TRBV6-2/TRBV6-3; d_call: NA; cdr3_length: 15; cdr3_aa: ASTPFGKGTSYNEQF
j_call: TRBJ1-1; clone_size: NA; v_call: TRBV4-1; d_call: NA; cdr3_length: 16; cdr3_aa: ASSQDRGGHPSNTEAF
j_call: TRBJ2-3; clone_size: NA; v_call: TRBV9; d_call: NA; cdr3_length: 13; cdr3_aa: ASSVLSSLTDTQY
j_call: TRBJ2-3; clone_size: NA; v_call: TRBV5-4; d_call: TRBD2; cdr3_length: 15; cdr3_aa: ASSPGLAGIRTDTQY
j_call: TRBJ2-7; clone_size: few; v_call: TRBV30; d_call: NA; cdr3_length: 11; cdr3_aa: AWSNRDSYEQY
j_call: TRBJ1-2; clone_size: NA; v_call: TRBV7-2; d_call: NA; cdr3_length: 11; cdr3_aa: ASSPQGDGGYT
j_call: TRBJ2-1; clone_size: NA; v_call: TRBV11-2; d_call: TRBD2; cdr3_length: 13; cdr3_aa: ASRSRGTNNNEQF
j_call: TRBJ1-6; clone_size: NA; v_call: TRBV11-2; d_call: NA; cdr3_length: 15; cdr3_aa: ASSFGGNTGYNSPLH
j_call: TRBJ1-6; clone_size: NA; v_call: TRBV2; d_call: TRBD1; cdr3_length: 9; cdr3_aa: ASSEASWDS
j_call: TRBJ1-4; clone_size: NA; v_call: TRBV19; d_call: TRBD1; cdr3_length: 11; cdr3_aa: ASMDRLSEKLF
j_call: TRBJ1-1; clone_size: NA; v_call: TRBV14; d_call: NA; cdr3_length: 13; cdr3_aa: ASSLLDRPNTEAF
j_call: TRBJ1-4; clone_size: NA; v_call: TRBV5-1; d_call: TRBD1; cdr3_length: 13; cdr3_aa: ASSLTGVTNEKLF
j_call: TRBJ1-6; clone_size: NA; v_call: TRBV28; d_call: NA; cdr3_length: 12; cdr3_aa: ASSLGGLASPLH
j_call: TRBJ1-2; clone_size: NA; v_call: TRBV4-2; d_call: NA; cdr3_length: 14; cdr3_aa: ASSQGTGQIIYGYT
j_call: TRBJ1-4; clone_size: once; v_call: TRBV11-2; d_call: TRBD1; cdr3_length: 15; cdr3_aa: ASSLTDRGLSGEKLF
j_call: TRBJ1-1; clone_size: NA; v_call: TRBV5-1; d_call: NA; cdr3_length: 11; cdr3_aa: ASSYKGDTEAF
j_call: TRBJ1-2; clone_size: NA; v_call: TRBV7-8; d_call: NA; cdr3_length: 12; cdr3_aa: ASAVSSLDYGYT
j_call: TRBJ1-6; clone_size: NA; v_call: TRBV5-1; d_call: NA; cdr3_length: 14; cdr3_aa: ASSLGGGQNHSPLH
j_call: TRBJ2-5; clone_size: NA; v_call: TRBV7-9; d_call: NA; cdr3_length: 12; cdr3_aa: ASSPYSTRETQY
j_call: TRBJ1-1; clone_size: NA; v_call: TRBV18; d_call: NA; cdr3_length: 11; cdr3_aa: ASSPRESTEAF
j_call: TRBJ2-1; clone_size: NA; v_call: TRBV7-3; d_call: NA; cdr3_length: 11; cdr3_aa: ASSPTKDNEQF